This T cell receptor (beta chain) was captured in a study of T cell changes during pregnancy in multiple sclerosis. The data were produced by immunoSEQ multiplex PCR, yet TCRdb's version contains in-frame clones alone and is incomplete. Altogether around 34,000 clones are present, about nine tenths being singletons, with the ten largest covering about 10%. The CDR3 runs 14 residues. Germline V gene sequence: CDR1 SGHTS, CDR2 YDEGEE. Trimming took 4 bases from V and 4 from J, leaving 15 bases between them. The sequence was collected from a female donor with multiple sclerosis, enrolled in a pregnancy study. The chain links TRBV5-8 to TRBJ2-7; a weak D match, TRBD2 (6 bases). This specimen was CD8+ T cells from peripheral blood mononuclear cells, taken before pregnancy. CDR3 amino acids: CASSPRAGRYEQYF. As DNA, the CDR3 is TGTGCCAGCAGCCCCAGGGCAGGGAGGTACGAGCAGTACTTC.